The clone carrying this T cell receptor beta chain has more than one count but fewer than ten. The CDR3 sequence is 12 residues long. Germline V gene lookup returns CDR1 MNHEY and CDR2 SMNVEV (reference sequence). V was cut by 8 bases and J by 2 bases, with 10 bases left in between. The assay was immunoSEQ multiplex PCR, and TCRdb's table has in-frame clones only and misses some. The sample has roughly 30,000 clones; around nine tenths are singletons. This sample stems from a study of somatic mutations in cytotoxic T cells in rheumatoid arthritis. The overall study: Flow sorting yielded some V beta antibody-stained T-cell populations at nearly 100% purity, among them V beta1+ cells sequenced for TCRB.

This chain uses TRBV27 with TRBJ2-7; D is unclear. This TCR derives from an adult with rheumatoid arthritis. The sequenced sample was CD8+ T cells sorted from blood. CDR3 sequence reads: CASRAHPYEQYF. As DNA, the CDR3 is TGTGCCAGCCGGGCCCATCCCTACGAGCAGTACTTC.